The present TCR beta chain was sequenced within a study of regulatory T cells in long-lasting Graves disease. Germline V gives CDR1 SGHDT, CDR2 YYEEEE. V was shortened by 0 bases and J by 10 bases, with 4 bases between the two germline ends. This CDR3 has 10 residues. Construction of TCR beta libraries relied on iRepertoire HTBI primers and on Arm-PCR targeting CDR3 regions. TCRdb reprocessed the multiplex PCR reads with MiXCR, giving one entry per CDR3 protein. In the table there are about 460,000 distinct CDR3 sequences, approximately 22% of which are singletons. Stated time point: persistent/refractory GD, antithyroid drugs over 5 years with positive TRAb. RNA extracted from PBMCs served as the sequencing template.

The sequence was collected from a female donor with Graves disease. V gene TRBV5-6 combines with J gene TRBJ1-1; no clear D gene. Sample: peripheral blood mononuclear cells (PBMCs), taken when the disease was refractory, from a patient treated with antithyroid drugs. The CDR3, as DNA: TGTGCCAGCAGCTTGGTGACAGCTTTCTTT. This translates into CASSLVTAFF.